These T cell receptor beta chains were read from a single sample in a study of regulatory T cells in long-lasting Graves disease. TCRdb called the multiplex PCR reads again in MiXCR, with one record for every CDR3 protein. Of over 300,000 distinct CDR3 sequences detected, around a fifth appear once; the ten largest clones hold just under 30%. The sequences come from peripheral blood mononuclear cells (PBMCs), collected when the disease was refractory, from a patient treated with antithyroid drugs. These receptors came from a female donor with Graves disease. Both conserved end residues are trimmed from each CDR3. D genes are given only for firm matches.

D: .; length: 12; V: TRBV11-3; J: TRBJ1-6; CDR3: ASSLARYASPLH
D: TRBD2; length: 13; V: TRBV12-3/TRBV12-4; J: TRBJ2-7; CDR3: ASSWSGTSGYEQY
D: .; length: 14; V: TRBV30; J: TRBJ1-4; CDR3: AWGDSSIPYNEKLF
D: TRBD1; length: 12; V: TRBV27; J: TRBJ1-6; CDR3: ASSRTGANSPLH
D: .; length: 11; V: TRBV5-1; J: TRBJ2-7; CDR3: ASSAADGDEQY
D: .; length: 11; V: TRBV7-9; J: TRBJ1-1; CDR3: ASSGGMNTEAF
D: .; length: 13; V: TRBV3-1; J: TRBJ2-5; CDR3: ASSQDRGRSETQY
D: TRBD1; length: 14; V: TRBV12-3/TRBV12-4; J: TRBJ2-5; CDR3: ASSLAIGTGRETQY
D: .; length: 13; V: TRBV2; J: TRBJ1-5; CDR3: ASSGDGYSNQPQH
D: .; length: 13; V: TRBV5-1; J: TRBJ2-7; CDR3: ASSEDGSGFYEQY
D: .; length: 10; V: TRBV3-1; J: TRBJ1-6; CDR3: ASRGGTGPLH
D: .; length: 12; V: TRBV7-3; J: TRBJ1-1; CDR3: ASSSQGQNTEAF
D: .; length: 11; V: TRBV28; J: TRBJ1-5; CDR3: ASTEGWSQPQH
D: TRBD1; length: 14; V: TRBV9; J: TRBJ1-1; CDR3: ASSVDWTGGGGEAF
D: .; length: 13; V: TRBV6-2/TRBV6-3; J: TRBJ1-1; CDR3: ASSYSRAWNTEAF
D: .; length: 10; V: TRBV28; J: TRBJ1-5; CDR3: ASKTSNQPQH
D: .; length: 10; V: TRBV2; J: TRBJ2-5; CDR3: ANGSYGETQY
D: TRBD1; length: 12; V: TRBV12-3/TRBV12-4; J: TRBJ1-5; CDR3: ASSLTGTNQPQH
D: .; length: 11; V: TRBV12-3/TRBV12-4; J: TRBJ1-1; CDR3: ASSFAKDTEAF
D: .; length: 9; V: TRBV5-1; J: TRBJ2-2; CDR3: ASSLGRELF
D: .; length: 13; V: TRBV3-1; J: TRBJ1-1; CDR3: ASSPQTQVLTEAF
D: TRBD1; length: 12; V: TRBV10-3; J: TRBJ1-2; CDR3: AISENPGQGSYT
D: .; length: 13; V: TRBV7-9; J: TRBJ1-4; CDR3: ASSLTRGRAEKLF
D: .; length: 14; V: TRBV27; J: TRBJ2-4; CDR3: ASSLLGRVIKNIQY
D: .; length: 11; V: TRBV18; J: TRBJ2-5; CDR3: ASSRDPQETQY
D: .; length: 9; V: TRBV20-1; J: TRBJ2-7; CDR3: GARGGYEQY
D: .; length: 13; V: TRBV2; J: TRBJ1-2; CDR3: ASREGVQGIYGYT
D: .; length: 14; V: TRBV12-3/TRBV12-4; J: TRBJ2-4; CDR3: ASSATGIRAKNIQY
D: .; length: 13; V: TRBV24-1; J: TRBJ2-1; CDR3: ATSLGQKDYNEQF
D: TRBD2; length: 14; V: TRBV3-1; J: TRBJ2-3; CDR3: ASRRTSGYSTDTQY
D: .; length: 12; V: TRBV4-2; J: TRBJ2-7; CDR3: ASSQDVSSYEQY
D: .; length: 12; V: TRBV29-1; J: TRBJ1-4; CDR3: SVRGWGATEKLF
D: TRBD1; length: 13; V: TRBV3-1; J: TRBJ1-2; CDR3: ASSQGGTGAYGYT
D: TRBD1; length: 13; V: TRBV19; J: TRBJ2-7; CDR3: ASSIVVNRGHEQY
D: TRBD2; length: 13; V: TRBV6-1; J: TRBJ2-2; CDR3: ASRRTREHTGELF
D: .; length: 11; V: TRBV2; J: TRBJ1-1; CDR3: ASRVQGNTEAF
D: .; length: 12; V: TRBV28; J: TRBJ1-1; CDR3: ASSFLDSRTEAF
D: .; length: 13; V: TRBV6-5; J: TRBJ1-4; CDR3: ASSYSMSRVRELF
D: TRBD2; length: 14; V: TRBV3-1; J: TRBJ2-5; CDR3: ASSQGLAQDQETQY
D: .; length: 10; V: TRBV29-1; J: TRBJ1-1; CDR3: SAQPRGDEAF
D: .; length: 8; V: TRBV30; J: TRBJ2-2; CDR3: AWSSGELF
D: TRBD1; length: 14; V: TRBV11-3; J: TRBJ2-7; CDR3: ASSPTRGPSSYEQY
D: .; length: 14; V: TRBV28; J: TRBJ1-1; CDR3: ASSSEGGTSNTEAF
D: TRBD2; length: 13; V: TRBV20-1; J: TRBJ2-5; CDR3: SARSVAGGRETQY
D: .; length: 13; V: TRBV12-3/TRBV12-4; J: TRBJ1-1; CDR3: ASSVFGGAGDEAF
D: TRBD1; length: 13; V: TRBV18; J: TRBJ1-2; CDR3: ASSPADRPAYGYT
D: .; length: 15; V: TRBV7-2; J: TRBJ1-6; CDR3: ASSQDLPGGYNSPLH
D: TRBD1; length: 11; V: TRBV28; J: TRBJ1-2; CDR3: ASSQTGGFGYT
D: TRBD1; length: 13; V: TRBV24-1; J: TRBJ1-5; CDR3: ATSDPSDREGSQH
D: .; length: 14; V: TRBV28; J: TRBJ2-7; CDR3: ASSPTSGRNSYEQY
D: TRBD1; length: 12; V: TRBV19; J: TRBJ2-5; CDR3: ASKGTGEQETQY
D: TRBD1; length: 13; V: TRBV5-1; J: TRBJ2-1; CDR3: ASSLPGTGPNEQF
D: TRBD1; length: 13; V: TRBV2; J: TRBJ1-1; CDR3: ASDARGQLNTEAF